The rows below give T cell receptor beta chains drawn from one sample of a study of blood T cell repertoires in COVID-19. Assay used: immunoSEQ multiplex PCR; TCRdb lists only in-frame clones, some missing. The sample consists of 300,000 to 400,000 clones, 85% of them appearing once. The sequenced sample consisted of PBMCs or T cells enriched from blood (not recorded which). The source is a woman in her 30s who had been exposed to COVID-19. Both conserved end residues are part of each CDR3. D genes are given only for firm matches. Part of the rows lack a size; the others show once, few, many or a class for expanded clones.

CASRSSRSTGNYGYTF | TGTGCCAGCAGATCTTCAAGGTCAACAGGGAACTATGGCTACACCTTC | TRBJ1-2 | - | - | TRBV7-9
CASSSQINQPQHF | TGTGCCAGTAGTTCACAGATCAATCAGCCCCAGCATTTT | TRBJ1-5 | - | - | TRBV19
CASSPGGLLNYGYTF | TGTGCCAGCAGCCCGGGGGGACTCCTAAACTATGGCTACACCTTC | TRBJ1-2 | - | - | TRBV5-5
CASSLGGGARAGVKETQYF | TGTGCCAGCAGCTTGGGCGGGGGCGCCCGGGCGGGAGTCAAAGAGACCCAGTACTTC | TRBJ2-5 | - | - | TRBV5-4
CASSISRGFAGYTF | TGTGCCAGCAGTATCTCCAGGGGATTTGCTGGCTACACCTTC | TRBJ1-2 | once | - | TRBV2
CASSSAGGLGELFF | TGTGCCAGCAGCTCCGCAGGGGGTCTAGGGGAGCTGTTTTTT | TRBJ2-2 | - | TRBD1 | TRBV7-9
CASSPGWRNTGELFF | TGTGCCAGCAGCCCGGGTTGGAGGAACACCGGGGAGCTGTTTTTT | TRBJ2-2 | - | - | TRBV9
CASRPTGRNQPQHF | TGTGCCAGCAGACCGACAGGGCGCAATCAGCCCCAGCATTTT | TRBJ1-5 | few | TRBD1 | TRBV6-5
CASRENNMNTEAFF | TGTGCCAGCAGAGAAAATAACATGAACACTGAAGCTTTCTTT | TRBJ1-1 | - | - | TRBV28
CASSFLLGYTF | TGTGCCAGCAGTTTTCTATTGGGCTACACCTTC | TRBJ1-2 | - | - | TRBV12-3/TRBV12-4
CASSEPTGELAFF | TGTGCCAGCAGTGAGCCGACAGGGGAGCTAGCTTTCTTT | TRBJ1-1 | - | TRBD1 | TRBV2
CASSQTTTDGTFNYGYTF | TGCGCCAGCAGCCAGACAACGACCGACGGGACATTTAACTATGGCTACACCTTC | TRBJ1-2 | - | - | TRBV4-3
CASSARGGNQQQFF | TGTGCCAGCAGCGCTCGAGGAGGGAACCAACAGCAGTTCTTC | TRBJ2-1 | - | - | TRBV7-2
CASSLAGAGGELFF | TGTGCCAGCAGCCTCGCAGGGGCGGGCGGGGAGCTGTTTTTT | TRBJ2-2 | - | - | TRBV7-9
CASSPGVKETQYF | TGTGCCAGCAGCCCAGGGGTAAAAGAGACCCAGTACTTC | TRBJ2-5 | - | - | TRBV5-5
CASSPQRQGTTRYGYTF | TGTGCCAGCAGCCCCCAGAGACAGGGAACAACTCGGTATGGCTACACCTTC | TRBJ1-2 | once | TRBD1 | TRBV19
CASSSSGAREYGYTF | TGTGCCAGCAGCTCTTCCGGGGCGCGGGAGTATGGCTACACCTTC | TRBJ1-2 | - | - | TRBV7-2
CCSGGRSSTDTQYF | TGTTGTAGTGGGGGGAGATCTAGCACAGATACGCAGTATTTT | TRBJ2-3 | - | - | TRBV6-5
CASSVDRGNTIYF | TGTGCCAGCAGCGTAGACAGGGGAAACACCATATATTTT | TRBJ1-3 | - | - | TRBV9
CASTAGQGINYGYTF | TGTGCCAGCACGGCAGGGCAGGGGATTAACTATGGCTACACCTTC | TRBJ1-2 | - | - | TRBV25-1
CASSLSIAIPGRSYSPLHF | TGTGCCAGCAGCTTGAGTATTGCGATTCCAGGGCGCTCCTACTCACCCCTCCACTTT | TRBJ1-6 | - | - | TRBV5-6
CASSTGTGGLLPYEQYF | TGTGCCAGCAGCACCGGGACAGGGGGCCTTCTCCCCTACGAGCAGTACTTC | TRBJ2-7 | - | TRBD1 | TRBV6-2/TRBV6-3
CASSQDNSRDEQFF | TGTGCCAGCAGCCAAGATAATTCCCGCGATGAGCAGTTCTTC | TRBJ2-1 | - | - | TRBV3-1/TRBV3-2
CASSLVQGALDEQFF | TGCGCCAGCAGCCTAGTACAGGGGGCCCTGGATGAGCAGTTCTTC | TRBJ2-1 | once | TRBD1 | TRBV5-1
CASSSTGYEQYF | TGCGCCAGCAGCTCGACAGGCTACGAGCAGTACTTC | TRBJ2-7 | - | - | TRBV5-1
CASSSGRGNNEQFF | TGTGCCAGCAGTAGCGGGAGGGGGAACAATGAGCAGTTCTTC | TRBJ2-1 | - | TRBD2 | TRBV28
CASSLLQGSNEQYF | TGCGCCAGCAGCTTGCTGCAGGGTTCGAACGAGCAGTACTTC | TRBJ2-7 | few | - | TRBV5-1
CASSWTGTNEKLFF | TGTGCCAGCAGCTGGACAGGGACTAATGAAAAACTGTTTTTT | TRBJ1-4 | - | TRBD1 | TRBV7-9
CASSFQRGGQNQPQHF | TGTGCCAGCAGTTTCCAAAGGGGGGGTCAGAATCAGCCCCAGCATTTT | TRBJ1-5 | - | - | TRBV28
CASSHVGTSGGIPADTQYF | TGTGCCAGCAGCCATGTTGGGACTAGCGGGGGGATTCCGGCGGATACGCAGTATTTT | TRBJ2-3 | - | TRBD2 | TRBV3-1/TRBV3-2
CASSLKSSGSNTYEQYF | TGTGCCAGCAGCTTAAAATCTAGCGGGAGCAATACCTACGAGCAGTACTTC | TRBJ2-7 | - | TRBD2 | TRBV7-3
CASSFIRSNEQFF | TGTGCCAGTTCGTTTATACGGTCCAATGAGCAGTTCTTC | TRBJ2-1 | - | - | TRBV28
CASRYSGANVLTF | TGTGCCAGCAGGTACTCTGGGGCCAACGTCCTGACTTTC | TRBJ2-6 | - | - | TRBV27
CASSLVEEGTEAFF | TGTGCCAGCAGCTTAGTTGAGGAGGGCACTGAAGCTTTCTTT | TRBJ1-1 | - | - | TRBV7-9
CASSTGQLEKLFF | TGTGCCAGCAGTACCGGACAGCTAGAAAAACTGTTTTTT | TRBJ1-4 | few | - | TRBV6-5
CAWSSSGLAVPYEQYF | TGTGCCTGGAGCAGTTCGGGACTAGCGGTCCCCTACGAGCAGTACTTC | TRBJ2-7 | - | TRBD2 | TRBV30
CASRQGGYGYTF | TGTGCCAGCAGACAGGGGGGCTATGGCTACACCTTC | TRBJ1-2 | - | TRBD1 | TRBV12-3/TRBV12-4
CASINLGARYNQPQHF | TGTGCCAGCATCAATTTGGGGGCAAGATACAATCAGCCCCAGCATTTT | TRBJ1-5 | few | - | TRBV28
CASSVEAGGPFGELFF | TGTGCCAGCAGCGTAGAAGCGGGGGGGCCATTCGGGGAGCTGTTTTTT | TRBJ2-2 | many | TRBD2 | TRBV9